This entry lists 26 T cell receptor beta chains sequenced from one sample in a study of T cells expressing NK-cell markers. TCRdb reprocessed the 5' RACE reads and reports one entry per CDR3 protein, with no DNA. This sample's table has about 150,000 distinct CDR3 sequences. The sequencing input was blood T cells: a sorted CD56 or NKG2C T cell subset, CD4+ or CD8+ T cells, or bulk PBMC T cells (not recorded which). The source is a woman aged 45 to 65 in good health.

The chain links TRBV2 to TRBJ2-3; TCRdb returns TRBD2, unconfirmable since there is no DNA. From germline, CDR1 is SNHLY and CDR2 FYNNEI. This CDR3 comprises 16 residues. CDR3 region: CAREGLAGGVTDTQYF.

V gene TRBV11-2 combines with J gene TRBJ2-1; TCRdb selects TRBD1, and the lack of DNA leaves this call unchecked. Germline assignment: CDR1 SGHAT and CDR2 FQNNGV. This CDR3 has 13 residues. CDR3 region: CASSFTGDNEQFF.

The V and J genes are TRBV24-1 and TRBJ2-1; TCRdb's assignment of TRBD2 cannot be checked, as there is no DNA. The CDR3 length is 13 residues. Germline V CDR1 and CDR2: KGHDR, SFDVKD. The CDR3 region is CATGTSGDNEQFF.

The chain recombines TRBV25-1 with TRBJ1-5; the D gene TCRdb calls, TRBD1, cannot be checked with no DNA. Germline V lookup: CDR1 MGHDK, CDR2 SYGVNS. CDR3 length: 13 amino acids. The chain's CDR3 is CASSAGVGQPQHF.

The CDR3 reads CASSPRQGFDEQFF. This chain joins TRBV4-1 and TRBJ2-1; the TRBD1 assignment by TCRdb is unverifiable without DNA. There are 14 residues in the CDR3. Germline values: CDR1 MGHRA, CDR2 YSYEKL.

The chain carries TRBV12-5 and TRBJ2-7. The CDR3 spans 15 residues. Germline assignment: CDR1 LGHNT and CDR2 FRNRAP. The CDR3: CASGLVTRKLYEQYF. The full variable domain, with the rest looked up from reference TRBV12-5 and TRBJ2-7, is DARVTQTPRHKVTEMGQEVTMRCQPILGHNTVFWYRQTMMQGLELLAYFRNRAPLDDSGMPKDRFSAEMPDATLATLKIQPSEPRDSAVYFCASGLVTRKLYEQYFGPGTRLTVT.

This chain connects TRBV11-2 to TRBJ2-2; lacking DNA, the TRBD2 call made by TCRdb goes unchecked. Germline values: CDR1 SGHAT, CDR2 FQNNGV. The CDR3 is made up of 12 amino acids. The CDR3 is CASREGSGELFF.

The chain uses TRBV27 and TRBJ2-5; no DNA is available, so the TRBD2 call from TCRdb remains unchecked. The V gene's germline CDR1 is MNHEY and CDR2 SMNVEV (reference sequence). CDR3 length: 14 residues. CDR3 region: CASSPGLTGETQYF.

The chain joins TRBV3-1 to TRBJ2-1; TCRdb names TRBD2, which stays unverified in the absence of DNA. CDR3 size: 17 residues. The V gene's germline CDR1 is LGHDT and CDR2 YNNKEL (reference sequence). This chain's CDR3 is CASSQVPGPSSYNEQFF.

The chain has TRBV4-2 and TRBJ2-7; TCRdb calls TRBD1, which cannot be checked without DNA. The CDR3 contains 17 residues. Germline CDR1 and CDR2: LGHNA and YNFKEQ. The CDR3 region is CASSQEAFRQGVYEQYF.

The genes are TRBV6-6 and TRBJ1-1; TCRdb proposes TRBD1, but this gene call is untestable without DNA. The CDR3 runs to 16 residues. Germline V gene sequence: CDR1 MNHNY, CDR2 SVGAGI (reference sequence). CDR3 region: CASLIAPRGLNTEAFF.

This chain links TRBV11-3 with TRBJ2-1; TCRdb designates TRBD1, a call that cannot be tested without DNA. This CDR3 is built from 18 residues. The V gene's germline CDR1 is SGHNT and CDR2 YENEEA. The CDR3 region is CASSSWDRDRVPYNEQFF. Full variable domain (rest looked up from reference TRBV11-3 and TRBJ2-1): EAGVVQSPRYKIIEKKQPVAFWCNPISGHNTLYWYLQNLGQGPELLIRYENEEAVDDSQLPKDRFSAERLKGVDSTLKIQPAELGDSAVYLCASSSWDRDRVPYNEQFFGPGTRLTVL.

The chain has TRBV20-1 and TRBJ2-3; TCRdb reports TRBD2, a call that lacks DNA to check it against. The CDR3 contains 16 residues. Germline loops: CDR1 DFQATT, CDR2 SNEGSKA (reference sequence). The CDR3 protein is CSARDSVGGPFDTQYF.

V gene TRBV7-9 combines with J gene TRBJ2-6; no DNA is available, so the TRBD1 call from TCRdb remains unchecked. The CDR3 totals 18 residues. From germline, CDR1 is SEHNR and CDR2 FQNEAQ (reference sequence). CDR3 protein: CASSSRDPAPSGANVLTF.

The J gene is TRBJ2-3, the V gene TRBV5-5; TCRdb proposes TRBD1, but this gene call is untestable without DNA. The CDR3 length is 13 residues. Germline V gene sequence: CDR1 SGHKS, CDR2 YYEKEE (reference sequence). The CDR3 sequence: CASSSFQGEAQYF.

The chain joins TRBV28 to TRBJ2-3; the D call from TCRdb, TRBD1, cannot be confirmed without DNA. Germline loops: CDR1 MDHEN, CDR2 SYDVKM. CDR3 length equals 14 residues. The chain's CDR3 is CASTHRPSTDTQYF.

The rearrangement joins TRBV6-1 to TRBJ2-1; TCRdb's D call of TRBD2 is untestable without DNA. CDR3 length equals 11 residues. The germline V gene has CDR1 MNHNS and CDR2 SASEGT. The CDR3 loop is CASSGEGRAVF.

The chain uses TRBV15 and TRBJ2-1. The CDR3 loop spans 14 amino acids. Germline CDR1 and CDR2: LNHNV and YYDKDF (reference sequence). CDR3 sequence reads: CATSRDSLSGEQFF.

CDR3 sequence reads: CATYNEGTDYGYTF. The genes are TRBV15 and TRBJ1-2; TCRdb indicates TRBD1, and absent DNA this call remains unverified. CDR3 size: 14 residues. CDR1 and CDR2 (germline): LNHNV, YYDKDF (reference sequence).

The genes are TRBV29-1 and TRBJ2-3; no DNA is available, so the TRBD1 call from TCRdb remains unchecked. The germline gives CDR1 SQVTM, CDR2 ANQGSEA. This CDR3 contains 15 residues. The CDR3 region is CSADKKAGDTDTQYF.

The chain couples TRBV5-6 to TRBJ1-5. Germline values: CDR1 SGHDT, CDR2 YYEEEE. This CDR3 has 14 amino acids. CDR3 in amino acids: CASSLSGSNQPQHF.

CDR3 sequence: CASSPGGFTPLHF. The chain joins TRBV12-3 or TRBV12-4 to TRBJ1-6; the TCRdb call, TRBD1, lacks DNA for checking. The CDR3 covers 13 residues.

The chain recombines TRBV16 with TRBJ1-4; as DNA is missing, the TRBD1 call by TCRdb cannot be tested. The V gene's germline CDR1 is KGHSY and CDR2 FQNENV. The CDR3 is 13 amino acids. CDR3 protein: CASSQGQDEKLFF.

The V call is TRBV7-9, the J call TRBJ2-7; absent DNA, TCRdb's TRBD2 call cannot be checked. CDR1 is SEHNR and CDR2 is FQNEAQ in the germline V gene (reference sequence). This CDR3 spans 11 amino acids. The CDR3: CASSLGLDQYF.

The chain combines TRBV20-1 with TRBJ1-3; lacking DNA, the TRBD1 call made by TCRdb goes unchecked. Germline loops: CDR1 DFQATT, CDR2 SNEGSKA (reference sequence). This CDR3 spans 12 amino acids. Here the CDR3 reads CSARQVENTIYF.

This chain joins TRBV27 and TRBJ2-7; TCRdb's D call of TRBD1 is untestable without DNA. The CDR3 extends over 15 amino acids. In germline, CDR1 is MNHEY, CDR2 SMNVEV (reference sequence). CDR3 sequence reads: CASSSPGTGTYEQYF.